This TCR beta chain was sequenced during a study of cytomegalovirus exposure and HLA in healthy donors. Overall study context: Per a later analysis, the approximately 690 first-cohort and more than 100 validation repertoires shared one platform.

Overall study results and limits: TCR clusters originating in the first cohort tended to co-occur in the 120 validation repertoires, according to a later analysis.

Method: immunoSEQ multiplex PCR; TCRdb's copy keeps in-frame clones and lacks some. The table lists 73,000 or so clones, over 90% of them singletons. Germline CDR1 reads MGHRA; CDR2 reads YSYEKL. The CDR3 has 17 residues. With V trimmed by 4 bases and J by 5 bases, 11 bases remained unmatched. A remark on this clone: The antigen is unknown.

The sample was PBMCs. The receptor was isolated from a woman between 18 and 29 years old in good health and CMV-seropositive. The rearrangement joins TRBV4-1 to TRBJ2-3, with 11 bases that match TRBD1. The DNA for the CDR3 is TGCGCCAGCAGCCGTATGACCGGACAGGGGGCGCGAGATACGCAGTATTTT. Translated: CASSRMTGQGARDTQYF.